There are a few counts of the clone carrying this T cell receptor beta chain. Its target is not known. The data are from a study of T-cell reconstitution after alpha-beta-depleted transplantation in children. The authors prepared the TCRbeta library with unique molecular identifiers. MiXCR, applied by TCRdb to the PCR reads, yields one record per CDR3 protein. The sample holds roughly 200,000 distinct CDR3 sequences, 11% seen once. Findings and limits, study-wide: T-cell counts and diversity were attributed mostly to newly produced T cells one year after transplant. Surviving recipient T cells and thymic progenitors produced the high day-60 TCRbeta diversity seen in some patients.

The CDR3 is made up of 14 amino acids. Germline CDR1 reads DFQATT; CDR2 reads SNEGSKA (reference sequence). V dropped 3 bases and J dropped 4; count of bases not matched to a gene: 8. The chain recombines TRBV20-1 with TRBJ2-5, with TRBD1 matching over 7 bases. This TCR was sampled from a child younger than two with acute myeloid leukemia, due to receive a stem cell transplant. The specimen comprised PBMCs, sampled before TCRalphabeta/CD19-depleted stem cell transplant. CDR3 bases: TGCAGTGCTAGCAAGACAGGGAGCAGAGAGACCCAGTACTTC. Translation: CSASKTGSRETQYF.